The next 19 T cell receptor beta chains were all read from a single sample in a study of CD8 T cells in ankylosing spondylitis. TCRdb used MiXCR to reprocess the 5' RACE reads, holding one entry per CDR3 protein. This table has approximately 400,000 distinct CDR3 sequences, 17% appearing once. These receptors lack a known antigen. Study results and limitations: A TCR beta motif of fewer than ten highly homologous variants seemed to mark ankylosing spondylitis blood.

The sample was blood, either unsorted or a sorted T cell fraction (not recorded which). The receptor set was obtained from a male donor with ankylosing spondylitis.

A few counts support this clonotype. The rearrangement joins TRBV12-3 or TRBV12-4 to TRBJ1-1; TRBD1 might be the D (5 bases). This CDR3 spans 15 amino acids. Trimming left V 7 bases short and J 6 bases short, with 21 bases between. The CDR3 DNA reads as TGTGCCAGCACCCTAGGTTGGGGGGGTAAGGCTGAAGCTTTCTTT. Protein product: CASTLGWGGKAEAFF.

This chain joins TRBV18 and TRBJ2-7; no clear D gene. Germline CDR1 is KGHSH and CDR2 is LQKENI. V was trimmed by 3 bases and J by 1 base, leaving 4 bases between them. The CDR3 is made up of 12 amino acids. The CDR3 bases are TGTGCCAGCTCACCTATGTCCTACGAGCAGTACTTC. Protein: CASSPMSYEQYF.

This clonotype was detected a few times. The rearrangement uses TRBV12-3 or TRBV12-4 and TRBJ1-4, with 7 bases that match TRBD1. The CDR3 runs to 12 residues. V lost 7 bases, J lost 14 bases, and 10 bases stayed unmatched. CDR3: CASTSNRGPLFF. Here the CDR3 DNA reads TGTGCCAGCACCTCAAACAGGGGACCCCTGTTTTTT.

This clonotype has more than one count but fewer than ten. The chain has TRBV9 and TRBJ1-4; weak D call: TRBD1 (6 bases). The CDR3 length is 16 residues. Trimming took off 4 bases at V and 1 base at J, with 14 bases between the two ends. The germline V gene has CDR1 SGDLS and CDR2 YYNGEE. Written as DNA, the CDR3 is TGTGCCAGCAGCCCGGGGACACGCGGAACTAATGAAAAACTGTTTTTT. It encodes CASSPGTRGTNEKLFF.

This rearrangement joins TRBV4-3 to TRBJ2-2, with D possibly being TRBD2 (6 bases). The CDR3 loop spans 15 amino acids. CDR1 and CDR2 from the germline V gene are LGHNA and YSLEER. V dropped 4 bases and J dropped 0 bases, with 9 bases sitting between them. CDR3 protein: CASSPGLANTGELFF. The DNA for the CDR3 is TGCGCCAGCAGCCCGGGACTCGCGAACACCGGGGAGCTGTTTTTT.

The J gene is TRBJ2-5, the V gene TRBV4-1; either TRBD1 or TRBD2 may fit D (5 bases each). V shed 1 base and J shed 0 bases, with 15 bases lying between them. Germline V gives CDR1 MGHRA, CDR2 YSYEKL. The CDR3 sequence is 17 residues long. Here the CDR3 DNA reads TGCGCCAGCAGCCAAGGGGTACCTAGCAGGGACCAAGAGACCCAGTACTTC. It yields the protein CASSQGVPSRDQETQYF.

In this sample, this clonotype turned up many times. V gene TRBV5-1 combines with J gene TRBJ2-2; unclear D gene. Germline loops: CDR1 SGHRS, CDR2 YFSETQ. This CDR3 region has 12 residues. V shed 5 bases and J shed 0 bases, with 2 bases lying between them. CDR3: CASRSNTGELFF. The CDR3, as DNA: TGCGCCAGCAGATCGAACACCGGGGAGCTGTTTTTT. Supplemented by reference TRBV5-1 and TRBJ2-2, the full variable domain reads KAGVTQTPRYLIKTRGQQVTLSCSPISGHRSVSWYQQTPGQGLQFLFEYFSETQRNKGNFPGRFSGRQFSNSRSEMNVSTLELGDSALYLCASRSNTGELFFGEGSRLTVL.

The chain carries TRBV20-1 and TRBJ2-1; 10 bases are a match to TRBD2. Losses at the gene ends were 8 bases for V and 6 bases for J; bases not matched to a gene: 1. The CDR3 runs 11 residues. CDR1 DFQATT and CDR2 SNEGSKA come from the germline V gene (reference sequence). Here the CDR3 DNA reads TGCAGTAGCGGGAGGGGCAATGAGCAGTTCTTC. This codes for CSSGRGNEQFF.

The chain couples TRBV6-1 to TRBJ1-1; D call uncertain. The CDR3 has 15 residues. The germline CDR1 and CDR2 sequences are MNHNS and SASEGT. V dropped 3 bases and J dropped 0 bases, with 11 bases sitting between them. The DNA for the CDR3 is TGTGCCAGCAGTGATCCGGGAGGCGTGAACACTGAAGCTTTCTTT. This encodes CASSDPGGVNTEAFF.

V usage is TRBV3-1 and J usage is TRBJ1-2; TRBD1 aligns across 8 bases. The CDR3 is 15 amino acids. CDR1 and CDR2 (germline): LGHDT, YNNKEL (reference sequence). With 4 bases clipped from V and 4 bases from J, the junction kept 8 bases outside the gene matches. The CDR3 region is CASSRTGGSVYGYTF. The DNA for the CDR3 is TGTGCCAGCAGCCGAACAGGGGGATCCGTCTATGGCTACACCTTC. Variable domain in full (rest from reference TRBV3-1 and TRBJ1-2): DTAVSQTPKYLVTQMGNDKSIKCEQNLGHDTMYWYKQDSKKFLKIMFSYNNKELIINETVPNRFSPKSPDKAHLNLHINSLELGDSAVYFCASSRTGGSVYGYTFGSGTRLTVV.

The chain has TRBV7-8 and TRBJ1-5; D gene ambiguous. The CDR3 has 14 amino acids. CDR1 SGHVS and CDR2 FQNEAQ come from the germline V gene. Trimming took 4 bases from V and 0 from J, leaving 7 bases between them. CDR3 sequence reads: CASSSANSNQPQHF. The CDR3 nucleotides read TGTGCCAGCAGCTCAGCCAATAGCAATCAGCCCCAGCATTTT.

The sample holds many counts of this clonotype. The rearrangement links TRBV2 to TRBJ2-7; perhaps TRBD1 as D (7 bases). CDR1 is SNHLY, CDR2 FYNNEI, per germline. The CDR3 sequence is 14 residues long. With 5 bases removed from V and 3 bases from J, the gap between germline ends came to 14 bases. The CDR3 reads CASSPRDSNYEQYF. CDR3 nucleotides: TGTGCCAGCAGTCCGCGGGACAGCAACTACGAGCAGTACTTC. Based on the CDR3 plus reference TRBV2 and TRBJ2-7, the full variable domain is EPEVTQTPSHQVTQMGQEVILRCVPISNHLYFYWYRQILGQKVEFLVSFYNNEISEKSEIFDDQFSVERPDGSNFTLKIRSTKLEDSAMYFCASSPRDSNYEQYFGPGTRLTVT.

This chain connects TRBV7-9 to TRBJ2-1; TRBD2 matches at 8 bases. This CDR3 comprises 15 residues. Germline-derived CDR1 and CDR2 are SEHNR and FQNEAQ (reference sequence). J gave up 7 bases and V 1 base, and 6 bases lay outside the gene matches. CDR3 in amino acids: CASSLEAGARNEQFF. The CDR3 DNA reads as TGTGCCAGCAGCTTAGAAGCGGGGGCGCGGAATGAGCAGTTCTTC.

The chain joins TRBV5-1 to TRBJ2-5; D might be TRBD1 or TRBD2, each matching 5 bases. The V gene's germline CDR1 is SGHRS and CDR2 YFSETQ. This CDR3 region has 14 residues. Trimming shortened V by 2 bases and J by 1 base, and 9 bases separated the two germline ends. The CDR3 nucleotides are TGCGCCAGCAGCTTCCGGGACCGCCAAGAGACCCAGTACTTC. Encoded protein: CASSFRDRQETQYF.

The V gene is TRBV5-1, the J gene TRBJ2-1, with 10 bases that match TRBD2. The V gene's germline CDR1 is SGHRS and CDR2 YFSETQ. The V segment lost 0 bases and the J segment 4 bases; nucleotides outside the gene matches: 16. The CDR3 runs to 20 residues. In DNA form, the CDR3 reads TGCGCCAGCAGCTTGGGATCGTGGCTAGCGGGGGAAAAGAGATACAATGAGCAGTTCTTC. As protein: CASSLGSWLAGEKRYNEQFF.

This clonotype has ten or more counts. V and J are TRBV9 and TRBJ2-5; TRBD2 agrees at 9 bases. This CDR3 region has 16 residues. The trim removed 6 bases at V and 3 bases at J, leaving 12 bases unmatched. CDR1 is SGDLS, CDR2 YYNGEE, per germline. The CDR3 DNA reads TGTGCCAGCACAAAAGATAGCGGGGGCCTTAAAGAGACCCAGTACTTC. It codes for CASTKDSGGLKETQYF.

This clonotype has more than one count but fewer than ten. The CDR3 sequence: CASSPDTGGNTQYF. In nucleotides, the CDR3 is TGTGCCAGCAGCCCTGACACGGGGGGGAATACGCAGTATTTT. The chain employs TRBV7-3 and TRBJ2-3; 8 positions agree with TRBD2. The CDR3 consists of 14 residues. Germline V lookup: CDR1 SGHTA, CDR2 FQGTGA. V dropped 5 bases and J dropped 7; count of bases not matched to a gene: 8.

The chain recombines TRBV29-1 with TRBJ2-1; D may be TRBD1 (5 bases). Trimming took 3 bases from V and 4 from J, leaving 13 bases between them. This CDR3 is 14 amino acids long. Germline V gene data show CDR1 as SQVTM and CDR2 as ANQGSEA. The CDR3 nucleotides read TGCAGCGTTGACTCTGAACAGGTTTACAATGAGCAGTTCTTC. Amino acid sequence: CSVDSEQVYNEQFF.

This sequence joins TRBV28 and TRBJ1-2; 8 bases are a match to TRBD1. CDR1 MDHEN and CDR2 SYDVKM come from the germline V gene. This CDR3 contains 16 residues. V shed 5 bases, J shed 8 bases, and the junction held 16 bases outside the gene matches. In DNA form, the CDR3 reads TGTGCCAGCAGTGATACCGGGACAGGCGGTTTCAAAGGCTACACCTTC. Translation: CASSDTGTGGFKGYTF.